A selection of T cell receptor beta chains follows, all from one sample in a study of technical replicates of blood from four donors. The repertoire was sequenced with immunoSEQ multiplex PCR; TCRdb's copy has only in-frame clones and lacks some. The table shows roughly 85,000 clones, with 94% occurring only once. The sequenced material came from T cells isolated from PBMCs. The receptors derive from a human donor in good health. Both conserved end residues are trimmed from each CDR3.

TRBV7-8	TRBJ1-5	ASSLGVPGGSQPQH
TRBV9	TRBJ2-5	ASSVGGPETQY
TRBV6-6	TRBJ2-3	ASSLTQRGGPDTQY
TRBV28	TRBJ2-3	ASSFRDTQY
TRBV19	TRBJ1-6	ASSIAGMDNSPLH
TRBV18	TRBJ2-7	ASSRDRVGTSGHYEQY
TRBV4-1	TRBJ2-7	ASSHPGLFKGPYEQY
TRBV27	TRBJ2-1	ASRPSLAEQF
TRBV18	TRBJ1-2	ASSPGENYGYT
TRBV7-9	TRBJ1-1	ASSLASGSLFEAF
TRBV6-5	TRBJ2-7	ASSRLAGVHEQY
TRBV29-1	TRBJ1-3	SVEEASSGNTIY
TRBV9	TRBJ2-7	ASSVGPSGAFYEQY
TRBV30	TRBJ2-7	AGAENPYEQY
TRBV28	TRBJ2-1	ASSSQAGEFPNEQF
TRBV27	TRBJ1-1	ASTTWFRGYTEAF
TRBV29-1	TRBJ2-7	SGVEASSYEQY
TRBV28	TRBJ1-2	ASSPPTAVGSVTGYT
TRBV2	TRBJ2-1	ASSVVAGGSREQF
TRBV30	TRBJ2-1	AWRGTSGGSSYNEQF
TRBV7-8	TRBJ1-6	ASKLGGGTYNSPLH
TRBV7-5	TRBJ2-1	VRSFDRGGEGLREQF
TRBV12-5	TRBJ1-5	ASGLGEPNQPQH
TRBV2	TRBJ2-2	ASSEWTDTGELF
TRBV5-1	TRBJ1-2	ASSLTRDGYT
TRBV25-1	TRBJ2-7	ASSSNGQY
TRBV14	TRBJ2-5	ASSQVKGTLQETQY
TRBV7-3	TRBJ2-3	ASSLTGQGGGDTQY
TRBV30	TRBJ2-1	AFKAGQGEHEQF
TRBV29-1	TRBJ2-5	SVEDLGRGGETQY
TRBV15	TRBJ2-3	ATSRDVLASDTQY
TRBV13	TRBJ2-7	ASSSADSYSFYEQY
TRBV29-1	TRBJ1-2	SVDRTYGYT
TRBV28	TRBJ2-1	ASSVTSGRVNEQF
TRBV6-4	TRBJ1-1	ASSRDRDTEAF
TRBV5-1	TRBJ2-1	ASSLRSTGDNEQF
TRBV7-9	TRBJ2-7	ASSPGLAGAEQY
TRBV2	TRBJ2-5	ASGRPGQETQY
TRBV30	TRBJ2-7	AWSGGGSYEQY
TRBV27	TRBJ2-1	ASRPPSGGPYNEQF
TRBV30	TRBJ1-5	AWSQGSNQPQH
TRBV19	TRBJ2-7	ASSPWEGHYEQY
TRBV7-9	TRBJ2-7	ASRSSGGLTYEQY
TRBV28	TRBJ2-1	ASSPPGLAGDEQF
TRBV5-6	TRBJ1-1	ASSFSGRGTEAF
TRBV6-1	TRBJ1-2	ASSGQGGVYGYT